Below are 28 T cell receptor beta chains sequenced from a single sample in a study of regulatory T cells in long-lasting Graves disease. Libraries of TCR beta came from iRepertoire HTBI primers plus Arm-PCR of CDR3 regions. TCRdb reanalysed the multiplex PCR reads using MiXCR and keeps one entry per CDR3 protein. The sample yields more than 400,000 distinct CDR3 sequences, 16% seen once. Indicated time point: newly diagnosed GD, antithyroid drugs for less than 3 months. PBMC RNA was the source of the TCR library. This sample also belongs to another study, concerning T cells in Graves' hyperthyroidism and ophthalmopathy.

Here the sequenced sample was peripheral blood mononuclear cells (PBMCs), taken at new diagnosis, from a patient treated with antithyroid drugs. These receptors were collected from a woman aged 25 to 39 with Graves disease.

This clonotype has only one observation. The genes are TRBV4-2 and TRBJ2-1, with TRBD2 matching 10 bases. In germline, CDR1 is LGHNA, CDR2 YNFKEQ. V lost 0 bases, J lost 2 bases, and 10 bases stayed unmatched. The CDR3 extends over 19 amino acids. The CDR3 region has the DNA TGTGCCAGCAGCCAAGATCTTGCTAGCGGGAGTTCGGCCTACAATGAGCAGTTCTTC. Protein: CASSQDLASGSSAYNEQFF.

Only a few counts were recorded for this clonotype. The CDR3 region has the DNA TGTGCCAGCAGCTCAGGGGGGGCCAAACTGTTTTTT. Protein sequence: CASSSGGAKLFF. The V gene is TRBV7-9, the J gene TRBJ1-4; 7 nucleotides align to TRBD1. J gave up 11 bases and V 4 bases, and 4 bases lay outside the gene matches. This CDR3 has 12 amino acids. Germline V gene sequence: CDR1 SEHNR, CDR2 FQNEAQ (reference sequence).

Comment on this clonotype: A clone one base away is much larger, so this may be a read error. This CDR3 fails to terminate in the conserved phenylalanine or tryptophan, so it likely reflects a read error. V is TRBV7-2 and J is TRBJ2-1; possibly TRBD2 for D (6 bases). Germline CDR1 reads SGHTA; CDR2 reads FQGNSA. This CDR3 region has 15 residues. V was cut by 4 bases and J by 0 bases, with 10 bases left in between. CDR3 in DNA: TGTGCCAGCAGCTCCCGGGAGCGCTCCTACAATGAGCAGTTCCTC. Its protein product is CASSSRERSYNEQFL.

This clonotype has more than one count but fewer than ten. CDR3 region: CATRRGNFLTELFF. CDR3 nucleotides: TGTGCCACAAGGAGGGGAAACTTCCTAACGGAGCTGTTTTTT. The chain joins TRBV3-1 to TRBJ2-2, with D possibly TRBD2 on 6 matching bases. Trimming shortened V by 10 bases and J by 10 bases, and 22 bases separated the two germline ends. The CDR3 covers 14 residues. The germline V gene encodes CDR1 LGHDT and CDR2 YNNKEL (reference sequence).

This chain uses TRBV7-2 with TRBJ2-2; a possible D gene is TRBD2 (6 bases). Germline V gene lookup returns CDR1 SGHTA and CDR2 FQGNSA. This CDR3 has 15 amino acids. V shed 2 bases and J shed 2 bases, with 9 bases lying between them. The CDR3 loop reads CASSLLAINTGELFF. In nucleotides, the CDR3 is TGTGCCAGCAGCTTACTAGCGATAAACACCGGGGAGCTGTTTTTT.

This clonotype was detected only a few times. The chain has TRBV12-3 or TRBV12-4 and TRBJ1-2; D remains ambiguous. The V and J ends lost 10 bases and 1 base respectively, with 10 bases between them. This CDR3 is 12 amino acids long. CDR3 amino acids: CAISPGNYGYTF. The CDR3, as DNA: TGTGCCATCTCCCCGGGTAACTATGGCTACACCTTC.

The table lists this clonotype with a few counts. The chain couples TRBV4-1 to TRBJ2-1; D possibly corresponds to TRBD2 (5 bases). CDR1 and CDR2 (germline): MGHRA, YSYEKL. The CDR3 spans 14 residues. Trimming stripped 4 bases from V and 3 bases from J, with 10 bases between. For the CDR3, the DNA is TGCGCCAGCAGCCGGACTTTCCTCTACAATGAGCAGTTCTTC. Translation gives CASSRTFLYNEQFF.

The V gene is TRBV27, the J gene TRBJ2-2; 9 nucleotides align to TRBD2. The V gene end was trimmed by 7 bases and the J gene end by 5 bases; junction bases not matched to a gene: 8. Germline loops: CDR1 MNHEY, CDR2 SMNVEV (reference sequence). The CDR3 extends over 15 amino acids. The chain's CDR3 is CASKERGVRTGELFF. CDR3 nucleotides: TGTGCCAGCAAGGAGCGGGGGGTGAGAACCGGGGAGCTGTTTTTT.

This chain connects TRBV19 to TRBJ2-2; weak D call: TRBD1 (5 bases). V was pared by 6 bases and J by 0 bases, with 20 bases between. The CDR3 totals 18 residues. Germline V gene lookup returns CDR1 LNHDA and CDR2 SQIVND (reference sequence). This CDR3 is CASSQGSGATTNTGELFF. CDR3 bases: TGTGCCAGTAGCCAGGGATCCGGAGCAACGACGAACACCGGGGAGCTGTTTTTT.

At least ten counts were recorded for this clonotype. The chain joins TRBV11-2 to TRBJ2-5, with D possibly matching TRBD2 (6 bases). Germline V lookup: CDR1 SGHAT, CDR2 FQNNGV. The CDR3 runs 14 residues. V lost 3 bases to trimming and J lost 5 bases, with 13 bases between them. The CDR3 nucleotides are TGTGCCAGCAGCTTTACGGGAGTCTATGAGACCCAGTACTTC. Translated: CASSFTGVYETQYF.

This chain connects TRBV27 to TRBJ2-1; 14 nucleotides match TRBD2. Unmatched junction bases numbered 12, after V lost 6 bases and J lost 2 bases. Per the germline V gene, CDR1 is MNHEY and CDR2 is SMNVEV (reference sequence). The CDR3 has 19 residues. CDR3 in DNA: TGTGCCAGCAGCCGACTAGCGGGAGGGCCAGAAAAGACCTACAATGAGCAGTTCTTC. Translation: CASSRLAGGPEKTYNEQFF.

Ten or more counts support this clonotype. V usage is TRBV2 and J usage is TRBJ2-5; the D gene could be TRBD1 or TRBD2 (6 bases each). This CDR3 has 13 residues. V lost 4 bases and J lost 5, with 11 bases in between. Germline-derived CDR1 and CDR2 are SNHLY and FYNNEI. The CDR3 bases are TGTGCCAGCAGTGTGCAGGGGAGGGAGACCCAGTACTTC. It encodes CASSVQGRETQYF. Using reference TRBV2 and TRBJ2-5 for the parts outside the CDR3, the full variable domain is EPEVTQTPSHQVTQMGQEVILRCVPISNHLYFYWYRQILGQKVEFLVSFYNNEISEKSEIFDDQFSVERPDGSNFTLKIRSTKLEDSAMYFCASSVQGRETQYFGPGTRLLVL.

This clonotype was counted between two and nine times. The chain is built from TRBV4-2 and TRBJ1-2, with TRBD1 identical over 7 bases. V dropped 0 bases and J dropped 8; count of bases not matched to a gene: 6. Germline-derived CDR1 and CDR2 are LGHNA and YNFKEQ. The CDR3 is 14 residues long. This chain's CDR3 is CASSQDFGTVGYTF. CDR3 sequence (DNA): TGTGCCAGCAGCCAAGATTTTGGGACAGTAGGCTACACCTTC.

This clonotype was seen repeatedly, ten times or more. The gene calls are TRBV3-1 and TRBJ2-1; 10 nucleotides match TRBD2. The CDR3 has 15 amino acids. V shed 0 bases and J 6 bases; nucleotides not matched to a gene: 2. Germline values: CDR1 LGHDT, CDR2 YNNKEL (reference sequence). The DNA of the CDR3 is TGTGCCAGCAGCCAAGATCGGACTAGCGGCAATGAGCAGTTCTTC. Amino acid sequence: CASSQDRTSGNEQFF.

This clonotype has ten or more counts. The chain combines TRBV4-1 with TRBJ2-3, with TRBD2 identical over 11 bases. The V gene's germline CDR1 is MGHRA and CDR2 YSYEKL. The length of the CDR3 is 16 residues. Trimming took 4 bases from V and 6 from J; bases not matched to a gene: 9. DNA of the CDR3: TGCGCCAGCAGCCCCGTAGCGGGAGGGCGCTCGGATACGCAGTATTTT. Its translation is CASSPVAGGRSDTQYF.

At least ten counts were recorded for this clonotype. The genes are TRBV29-1 and TRBJ2-7; 8 bases are shared with TRBD2. J was trimmed by 2 bases and V by 2 bases; bases with no gene match: 5. Germline CDR1 SQVTM, CDR2 ANQGSEA. This CDR3 spans 14 amino acids. The CDR3 sequence is CSVETSGSTYEQYF. CDR3 bases: TGCAGCGTTGAAACTAGCGGATCTACCTACGAGCAGTACTTC.

This clonotype was counted between two and nine times. The chain is built from TRBV18 and TRBJ2-1; D is perhaps TRBD1 (6 bases). V shed 2 bases and J shed 7 bases, with 18 bases lying between them. This CDR3 comprises 16 residues. CDR1 is KGHSH and CDR2 is LQKENI in the germline V gene. The CDR3 loop is CASSPFYRASSNEQFF. The CDR3 nucleotides read TGTGCCAGCTCACCATTTTACAGGGCGTCTTCGAATGAGCAGTTCTTC.

This clonotype was recorded at least ten times. This chain connects TRBV2 to TRBJ2-7, with D maybe TRBD2 (6 bases). Trimming stripped 5 bases from V and 7 bases from J, with 15 bases between. Germline loops: CDR1 SNHLY, CDR2 FYNNEI. The CDR3 has 13 residues. The CDR3 loop reads CASSYGEAGEQYF. In DNA, the CDR3 is TGTGCCAGCAGTTACGGAGAGGCGGGGGAGCAGTACTTC.

V usage is TRBV5-1 and J usage is TRBJ2-5, with D perhaps TRBD1 (7 bases). The V and J ends lost 5 bases and 2 bases respectively, with 19 bases between them. From germline, CDR1 is SGHRS and CDR2 YFSETQ. The CDR3 consists of 16 residues. The CDR3 region is CASRVEHRGGQETQYF. DNA for the CDR3: TGCGCCAGCAGGGTTGAACACAGGGGAGGACAAGAGACCCAGTACTTC.

In its sample, this clonotype was seen a few times. The V call is TRBV7-9, the J call TRBJ2-1, with D maybe TRBD2 (5 bases). Trimming pared 4 bases from V and 5 bases from J, leaving 21 bases between. Germline V gives CDR1 SEHNR, CDR2 FQNEAQ (reference sequence). This CDR3 has 17 amino acids. CDR3 amino acids: CASSSDTDYQRNNEQFF. In DNA form, the CDR3 reads TGTGCCAGCAGCTCAGACACCGACTACCAACGTAACAATGAGCAGTTCTTC.

The CDR3 coding sequence is TGTGCCAGCAGCCCGGGACGGCAAGGCGGCTACACCTTC. It yields the protein CASSPGRQGGYTF. The V gene is TRBV3-1, the J gene TRBJ1-2, with D possibly TRBD1 on 5 matching bases. V dropped 4 bases and J dropped 8 bases, with 14 bases sitting between them. This CDR3 contains 13 residues. Per the germline V gene, CDR1 is LGHDT and CDR2 is YNNKEL (reference sequence). The variable domain in full, completed from reference TRBV3-1 and TRBJ1-2, reads DTAVSQTPKYLVTQMGNDKSIKCEQNLGHDTMYWYKQDSKKFLKIMFSYNNKELIINETVPNRFSPKSPDKAHLNLHINSLELGDSAVYFCASSPGRQGGYTFGSGTRLTVV.

The V and J genes are TRBV7-9 and TRBJ2-7, with 10 positions matching TRBD1. Germline CDR1 reads SEHNR; CDR2 reads FQNEAQ (reference sequence). The J segment lost 6 bases and the V segment lost 3 bases, leaving 8 bases of the junction unmatched. This CDR3 has 15 residues. CDR3 protein: CASSFHRDRGSEQYF. As DNA, the CDR3 is TGTGCCAGCAGCTTTCACCGGGACAGGGGCTCCGAGCAGTACTTC.

In its sample, this clonotype was seen many times. The chain couples TRBV9 to TRBJ2-3; 8 bases align to TRBD2. Germline V lookup: CDR1 SGDLS, CDR2 YYNGEE. Trimming cost V 3 bases and J 3 bases; bases outside gene matches: 3. This CDR3 has 14 amino acids. The CDR3 nucleotides read TGTGCCAGCAGCGCGGGACTAGGGACAGATACGCAGTATTTT. Protein: CASSAGLGTDTQYF.

At least ten counts were recorded for this clonotype. This chain joins TRBV20-1 and TRBJ2-5, with a possible D match to TRBD2 (5 bases). The CDR3 consists of 14 residues. Trimming cost V 0 bases and J 1 base, with 9 bases left between them. Looked up from germline, CDR1 is DFQATT and CDR2 is SNEGSKA (reference sequence). This CDR3 reads CSARDASLQETQYF. The CDR3, as DNA: TGCAGTGCTAGAGATGCTAGCCTCCAAGAGACCCAGTACTTC.

In its sample, this clonotype was seen many times. The J gene is TRBJ2-1, the V gene TRBV10-3; D gene uncertain. Looked up from germline, CDR1 is ENHRY and CDR2 is SYGVKD. The CDR3 has 13 amino acids. V was shortened by 6 bases and J by 2 bases, with 8 bases between the two germline ends. The CDR3 protein is CAIRTEPYNEQFF. In nucleotides, the CDR3 is TGTGCCATCAGAACAGAACCCTACAATGAGCAGTTCTTC.

This clonotype has a count of ten or more. The CDR3: CASSFVVRTLHF. CDR3 DNA sequence: TGTGCCAGCAGCTTTGTCGTCCGTACCCTCCACTTT. The V and J genes are TRBV7-9 and TRBJ1-6; D not resolved. The CDR3 has 12 residues. Germline CDR1 and CDR2: SEHNR and FQNEAQ (reference sequence). Trimming stripped 3 bases from V and 14 bases from J, with 11 bases between.

This clonotype appeared many times. This chain links TRBV20-1 with TRBJ2-7, with TRBD2 matching over 11 bases. The CDR3 runs to 15 residues. J was trimmed by 1 base and V by 4 bases; bases with no gene match: 6. Germline V gene data show CDR1 as DFQATT and CDR2 as SNEGSKA (reference sequence). The CDR3 here is CSATRLAGLSYEQYF. CDR3 DNA: TGCAGTGCTACTAGACTAGCGGGACTATCCTACGAGCAGTACTTC.

This clonotype was seen a few times. J is TRBJ2-7 and V is TRBV19; the match to TRBD1 covers 8 bases. Germline CDR1 and CDR2: LNHDA and SQIVND (reference sequence). The CDR3 totals 15 residues. Germline trimming cut 1 base from V and 3 bases from J; bases unmatched to any gene: 5. The CDR3 sequence: CASSIGQGSLYEQYF. In DNA form, the CDR3 reads TGTGCCAGTAGTATAGGACAGGGGAGTCTCTACGAGCAGTACTTC.